This T cell receptor beta chain was captured by sequencing in a study of identical twins. TCRdb analysed the 5' RACE reads with MiXCR anew, one entry per CDR3 protein. The table has nearly 200,000 distinct CDR3 sequences, less than 20% seen once. The V segment lost 6 bases and the J segment 4 bases; nucleotides outside the gene matches: 6. The V gene's germline CDR1 is DFQATT and CDR2 SNEGSKA (reference sequence). The CDR3 sequence is 13 residues long. This clonotype appeared many times. These data were also filed under a second study, of T cells expressing NK-cell markers.

The chain links TRBV20-1 to TRBJ2-1, with 7 positions matching TRBD2. This TCR derives from a woman between 18 and 30 years old in good health. Sequencing was carried out using CD8+ T cells sorted from blood. The CDR3 loop is CSAKGGSYNEQFF. The CDR3 bases are TGCAGTGCAAAAGGCGGGAGTTACAATGAGCAGTTCTTC.